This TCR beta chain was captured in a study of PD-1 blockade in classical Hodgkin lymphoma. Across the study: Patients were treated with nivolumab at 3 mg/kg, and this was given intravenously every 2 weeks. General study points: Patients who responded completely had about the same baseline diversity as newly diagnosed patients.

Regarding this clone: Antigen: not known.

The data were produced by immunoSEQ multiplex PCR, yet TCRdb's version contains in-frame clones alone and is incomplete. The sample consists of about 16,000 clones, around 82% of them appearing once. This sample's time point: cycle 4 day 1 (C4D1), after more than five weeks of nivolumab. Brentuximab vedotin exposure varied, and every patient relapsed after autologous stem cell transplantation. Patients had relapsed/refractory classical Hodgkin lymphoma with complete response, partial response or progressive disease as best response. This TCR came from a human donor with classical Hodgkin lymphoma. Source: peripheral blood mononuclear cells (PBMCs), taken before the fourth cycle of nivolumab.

CDR3 amino acids: CASSPGQFYEQYF. The CDR3 DNA sequence: TGTGCCAGCAGCCCGGGACAGTTCTACGAGCAGTACTTC. V gene TRBV5-4 combines with J gene TRBJ2-7, with 7 bases aligning to TRBD1. With V trimmed by 4 bases and J by 3 bases, 4 bases remained unmatched. Germline CDR1 is SGHNT and CDR2 is YYREEE (reference sequence). The CDR3 is made up of 13 amino acids.